This TCR beta chain was found in a study of blood T cell repertoires in COVID-19. Study information: Some COVID-19 samples were acute and others convalescent; all came from the United States, Italy and Spain. Sources were T cells, B-cell-depleted T cells, or PBMCs; the material itself was cDNA or gDNA.

Clones were sequenced by immunoSEQ multiplex PCR, and TCRdb holds only the in-frame ones, with some missing. The sample consists of roughly 130,000 clones, roughly three quarters of them appearing once. A Seattle source enrolled patients during active infection and followed them longitudinally. This CDR3 contains 12 residues. CDR1 is MNHEY and CDR2 is SVGAGI in the germline V gene. Trimming took off 6 bases at V and 1 base at J, with 6 bases between the two ends. Sample: peripheral blood. This chain connects TRBV6-5 to TRBJ1-2; D gene ambiguous. This TCR came from a woman between 65 and 79 years old with COVID-19, enrolled during active disease. The CDR3 spells CASSEFNYGYTF. The DNA of the CDR3 is TGTGCCAGCAGCGAGTTTAACTATGGCTACACCTTC.